A selection of T cell receptor beta chains follows, all from one sample in a study of T cell responses to AZD1222 COVID-19 vaccine. Clones were read by immunoSEQ multiplex PCR, and TCRdb kept only the in-frame ones, dropping some. The data contain approximately 170,000 clones, under 95% of them singletons. Sequences were derived from peripheral blood, sampled 28 days after the second AZD1222 dose. The origin of the receptors is an adult who received the AZD1222 COVID-19 vaccine. Both conserved end residues are part of each CDR3. Fields, in order: J gene, D gene, CDR3 length, V gene, clone size, CDR3 DNA, CDR3 protein. A D gene is named only where the DNA matches it firmly. A clone size is listed for some rows: how often the clone was seen (once, few, many), or a class if it is expanded.

TRBJ2-7 - 14 TRBV9 - TGTGCCAGCAGCGTAAGCGGGACAACCTACGAGCAGTACTTC CASSVSGTTYEQYF
TRBJ2-7 - 13 TRBV18 - TGTGCCAGCTCACCACCAGGGTCCCACGAGCAGTACTTC CASSPPGSHEQYF
TRBJ2-5 - 13 TRBV19 - TGTGCCAGTAGTAATTGGGGAACGGAGACCCAGTACTTC CASSNWGTETQYF
TRBJ2-1 TRBD2 15 TRBV7-3 - TGTGCCAGCAGCTTAAGCCTAGCGGATTACAATGAGCAGTTCTTC CASSLSLADYNEQFF
TRBJ2-5 - 14 TRBV6-1 once TGTGCCAGCAGTGAAGGGGCCTCACAAGAGACCCAGTACTTC CASSEGASQETQYF
TRBJ1-1 - 14 TRBV6-5 - TGTGCCAGCAGAACCGGACTGCCGACGTTCGAAGCTTTCTTT CASRTGLPTFEAFF
TRBJ2-1 TRBD2 12 TRBV6-2/TRBV6-3 once TGTGCCAGCAGTAACCCTAGCGGGAGCAAGTTCTTC CASSNPSGSKFF
TRBJ2-5 - 16 TRBV3-1/TRBV3-2 - TGTGCCAGCAGCCAAGTGGGACTTTCTGGGGCAGAGACCCAGTACTTC CASSQVGLSGAETQYF
TRBJ2-7 - 14 TRBV6-5 - TGTGCCAGCAGTTACTCTGCAGGGGGGTACGAGCAGTACTTC CASSYSAGGYEQYF
TRBJ2-1 - 14 TRBV29-1 - TGCAGCGTTGAAAGATCAGGTTCCTACAATGAGCAGTTCTTC CSVERSGSYNEQFF
TRBJ1-4 TRBD1 20 TRBV9 few TGTGCCAGCAGCGAGGGAGGAGGGACAGGGGGAAGTTTGGCTAGAGAAAAACTGTTTTTT CASSEGGGTGGSLAREKLFF
TRBJ2-5 TRBD2 13 TRBV29-1 - TGCAGCGTTGAACCTAGCGGGGGAGAGACCCAGTACTTC CSVEPSGGETQYF
TRBJ1-1 TRBD1 17 TRBV19 once TGTGCCAGTAGTATAGTTCCACAGGGGCCCCTTGGCACTGAAGCTTTCTTT CASSIVPQGPLGTEAFF
TRBJ1-1 - 14 TRBV6-5 - TGTGCCAGCAGAACACCGGGACGGAACACTGAAGCTTTCTTT CASRTPGRNTEAFF
TRBJ1-5 - 21 TRBV27 - TGTGCCAGCAGTTCCTATTACGTGACAGGTGCCAACCTAGGAAACAATCAGCCCCAGCATTTT CASSSYYVTGANLGNNQPQHF
TRBJ1-1 - 15 TRBV5-6 once TGTGCCAGCAGCGACCTACGAGGTGTGAACACTGAAGCTTTCTTT CASSDLRGVNTEAFF
TRBJ1-5 - 15 TRBV30 - TGTGCCTGGAGCGAGAACCTTTATAGCAATCAGCCCCAGCATTTT CAWSENLYSNQPQHF
TRBJ1-5 TRBD1 15 TRBV3-1/TRBV3-2 - TGTGCCAGCAGCGACCGGACAGGGGGAGGTCAGCCCCAGCATTTT CASSDRTGGGQPQHF
TRBJ2-2 TRBD1 15 TRBV7-8 - TGTGCCAGCAGCATAAGGACAGGCTACACCGGGGAGCTGTTTTTT CASSIRTGYTGELFF
TRBJ1-3 - 15 TRBV19 - TGTGCCAGTAGTGGCACAACGGGGGTCGGAAACACCATATATTTT CASSGTTGVGNTIYF
TRBJ1-4 - 15 TRBV6-1 - TGTGCCAGCAGTGAAGTGTCAGGGCTGGGTGAAAAACTGTTTTTT CASSEVSGLGEKLFF
TRBJ2-7 TRBD2 17 TRBV19 - TGTGCCAGTAGTCGTCACGGACTAGCGGGAGAGAACTACGAGCAGTACTTC CASSRHGLAGENYEQYF
TRBJ2-5 - 14 TRBV6-5 - TGTGCCAGCAGGGACACATGGTACCAAGAGACCCAGTACTTC CASRDTWYQETQYF
TRBJ2-1 - 15 TRBV3-1/TRBV3-2 few TGTGCCAGCAGCCAAGATCGGAGCTCCTACAATGAGCAGTTCTTC CASSQDRSSYNEQFF
TRBJ1-1 - 16 TRBV5-1 - TGCGCCAGCAGCCCGACGGGGGCTTGGGAGGACACTGAAGCTTTCTTT CASSPTGAWEDTEAFF
TRBJ2-1 TRBD2 20 TRBV18 - TGTGCCAGCTCACCTTCACCTTACTCAGCGGGACGCATCTCCTACAATGAGCAGTTCTTC CASSPSPYSAGRISYNEQFF
TRBJ2-1 - 15 TRBV28 - TGTGCCAGCAGTGTTCTAGCTAATTCCTACAATGAGCAGTTCTTC CASSVLANSYNEQFF
TRBJ2-1 - 18 TRBV21-1 - TGTGCCAGCAGCAAGAGAGGGCTAGCGACCCGATCCTACAATGAGCAGTTCTTC CASSKRGLATRSYNEQFF
TRBJ1-4 - 14 TRBV6-5 - TGTGCCAGCAGTCCCCGGGAGCGGGTTGAAAAACTGTTTTTT CASSPRERVEKLFF
TRBJ2-3 - 14 TRBV6-6 once TGTGCCAGCTGTGGGCGGACGAGCACAGATACGCAGTATTTT CASCGRTSTDTQYF
TRBJ2-7 TRBD1 16 TRBV2 - TGTGCCAGCAGCGAAAGACAGGGGCCCTTAACCTACGAGCAGTACTTC CASSERQGPLTYEQYF
TRBJ2-7 TRBD2 16 TRBV5-6 - TGTGCCAGCAGCTTGTGGGGACTAGCGGGGTCCTACGAGCAGTACTTC CASSLWGLAGSYEQYF
TRBJ1-1 TRBD1 14 TRBV6-2/TRBV6-3 - TGTGCCAGCAGTTACTCGAACAGGGGATCTGAAGCTTTCTTT CASSYSNRGSEAFF
TRBJ1-3 - 13 TRBV12-3/TRBV12-4 - TGTGCCAGCAGTTTCTGGGGATTAAACACCATATATTTT CASSFWGLNTIYF